Only a few counts were recorded for the clone carrying this T cell receptor (beta chain). The data are from a study of blood T cell repertoires in COVID-19. Overall study context: Material from acute and convalescent COVID-19 was sourced from the United States, Italy and Spain. The cDNA or gDNA used as material had been derived from T cells, B-cell-depleted T cells, or PBMCs.

The germline gives CDR1 SEHNR, CDR2 FQNEAQ (reference sequence). Trimming took off 5 bases at V and 8 bases at J, with 19 bases between the two ends. The CDR3 is 15 amino acids. Per the original data handling: Reference gene primer amplification yielded estimated nucleated cell counts. Assay: immunoSEQ multiplex PCR; the TCRdb copy retains only in-frame clones and omits some. V and J calls and clone size are copied from that table; D and trimming were computed from the DNA. The table records 150,000 or so clones, approximately 90% of them present only once. The receptor was isolated from a middle-aged woman with acute or convalescent COVID-19. V usage is TRBV7-9 and J usage is TRBJ2-1; maybe TRBD1 (6 bases). The sequenced sample was peripheral blood. The CDR3 nucleotides read TGTGCCAGCAGCAAGGGGGTCGGGGCTCTCGATGAGCAGTTCTTC. It yields the protein CASSKGVGALDEQFF.